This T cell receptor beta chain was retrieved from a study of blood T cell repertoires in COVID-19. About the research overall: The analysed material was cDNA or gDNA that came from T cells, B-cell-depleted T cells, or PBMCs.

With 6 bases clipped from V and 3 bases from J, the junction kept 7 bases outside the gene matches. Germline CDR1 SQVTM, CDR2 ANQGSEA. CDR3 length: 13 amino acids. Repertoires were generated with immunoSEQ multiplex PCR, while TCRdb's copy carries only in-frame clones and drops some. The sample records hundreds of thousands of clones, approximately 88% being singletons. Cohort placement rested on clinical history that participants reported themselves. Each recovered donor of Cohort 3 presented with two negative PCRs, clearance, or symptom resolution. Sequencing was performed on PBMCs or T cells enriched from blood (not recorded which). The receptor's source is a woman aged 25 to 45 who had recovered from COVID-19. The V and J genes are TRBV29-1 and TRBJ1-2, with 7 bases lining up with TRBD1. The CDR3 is CSVSLDRDYGYTF. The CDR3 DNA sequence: TGCAGCGTAAGTCTCGACAGGGACTATGGCTACACCTTC.